This is a list of T cell receptor beta chains from one sample in a study of a mutant IDH1 vaccine in newly diagnosed glioma. Clones were sequenced by immunoSEQ multiplex PCR, and TCRdb holds only the in-frame ones, with some missing. The sample contains tens of thousands of clones, 70% to 90% of which appear only once. Material: PBMCs, obtained from a glioma patient treated with radiotherapy, temozolomide or both. These receptors were obtained from a man aged 35 to 55 with glioma. The CDR3 runs from the conserved cysteine through the conserved F or W. D genes are given only for firm matches. Not every row has a clone size; where given, it reads once, few, many or a size class.

CDR3nt	CDR3aa	j_gene	abundance	v_gene	d_gene
TGTGCCAGCAGCTCGGGACAAACCTACGAGCAGTACTTC	CASSSGQTYEQYF	TRBJ2-7	NA	TRBV9	NA
TGTGCCAGCAGTCCAGGGGTCAGGGGGCTCTACGAGCAGTACTTC	CASSPGVRGLYEQYF	TRBJ2-7	NA	TRBV7-9	TRBD1
TGTGCCAGCAGTGAAGTTTATGACGAGCAGTACTTC	CASSEVYDEQYF	TRBJ2-7	NA	TRBV6-1	NA
TGTGCCAGCAGCCCAGAAGGGACTAGCGGGAGGACAGATACGCAGTATTTT	CASSPEGTSGRTDTQYF	TRBJ2-3	NA	TRBV6-4	TRBD2
TGTGCCAGCAGCTTGATGGGGGACAGCGCCTACGAGCAGTACTTC	CASSLMGDSAYEQYF	TRBJ2-7	NA	TRBV5-5	TRBD1
TGTGCCAGTCAAGACAGGGCGTCTTCTTATGATGGAAACACCATATATTTT	CASQDRASSYDGNTIYF	TRBJ1-3	NA	TRBV7-8	TRBD1
TGTGCCAGCAGTTGGGGGGGCGAACCGGGGAACACCATATATTTT	CASSWGGEPGNTIYF	TRBJ1-3	NA	TRBV28	NA
TGTGCCAGCAGCTTAGCCCTGACAGCTGGAAACACCATATATTTT	CASSLALTAGNTIYF	TRBJ1-3	NA	TRBV7-2	NA
TGTGCCAGCAGCAGCGCAGGGTACAATCAGCCCCAGCATTTT	CASSSAGYNQPQHF	TRBJ1-5	NA	TRBV7-9	NA
TGTGCCAGCAGTGATAGGAGAGGGCAAGAGACCCAGTACTTC	CASSDRRGQETQYF	TRBJ2-5	once	TRBV6-1	NA
TGTGCCAGTAGTTTTTCGGACAGGGCCTCCTACGAGCAGTACTTC	CASSFSDRASYEQYF	TRBJ2-7	NA	TRBV19	TRBD1
TGTGCCAGCAGTTCGGACAGGGGACGGAATGAGCAGTTCTTC	CASSSDRGRNEQFF	TRBJ2-1	NA	TRBV27	TRBD1
TGTGCCAGCAGCTTGACACGCGACTATGGCTACACCTTC	CASSLTRDYGYTF	TRBJ1-2	medium-sized	TRBV7-2	NA
TGCAGCGTTCAAAAAGAGGGAAATCAGCCCCAGCATTTT	CSVQKEGNQPQHF	TRBJ1-5	few	TRBV29-1	NA
TGCGCCAGCACCTCGGCAGGAGGCACAGATACGCAGTATTTT	CASTSAGGTDTQYF	TRBJ2-3	NA	TRBV5-1	NA
TGCGCCAGCAGCCAAGATTGGGATGCCTATGGCTACACCTTC	CASSQDWDAYGYTF	TRBJ1-2	once	TRBV4-1	NA
TGTGCCAGCAGCTTACCTGGGATCACTGAAGCTTTCTTT	CASSLPGITEAFF	TRBJ1-1	NA	TRBV7-2	NA
TGTGCCAGCAGCGCCCGGGACTCTAGTTACAATGAGCAGTTCTTC	CASSARDSSYNEQFF	TRBJ2-1	few	TRBV9	NA
TGTGCCAGCAGGGGGGGGAACACTGAAGCTTTCTTT	CASRGGNTEAFF	TRBJ1-1	few	TRBV7-3	NA